The clone carrying this T cell receptor beta chain was seen once. The germline V and J ends were trimmed by 8 bases and 9 bases, with 20 bases remaining between them. Germline-derived CDR1 and CDR2 are MRHNA and SNTAGT. The CDR3 totals 13 residues. Generated by immunoSEQ multiplex PCR, the TCRdb table keeps only in-frame clones and is missing some. The top ten clones hold under 1.1% of a sample with hundreds of thousands of clones, around 89% of them seen once. These data come from a study of blood T cell repertoires in COVID-19. Study information: Acute and convalescent COVID-19 samples came from the United States, Italy and Spain. T cells, B-cell-depleted T cells, or PBMCs provided the cDNA or gDNA that served as material.

This receptor was identified in a woman in her forties with COVID-19, enrolled during active disease. This rearrangement joins TRBV6-4 to TRBJ2-7; D perhaps matches TRBD1 (6 bases). Sequencing was carried out using peripheral blood. CDR3 region: CASPDRFLRGQYF. DNA for the CDR3: TGTGCCAGCCCTGACAGGTTCCTACGAGGGCAGTACTTC.